A single sample is the source of the 15 T cell receptor beta chains below, sequenced in a study of T cells in narcolepsy (dated by TCRdb to between 2018 and 2020). Libraries were constructed by the immunoSEQ multiplex PCR assay. Drawn from immuneACCESS, this table holds only the in-frame rearrangements with V and J called that TCRdb kept. Clones are partly lost; checked studies trace under half to an unresolved V gene and leave the rest unexplained. The table for this sample lists 30,000 to 35,000 clones; 80% to 85% of them were counted only once. The ten largest clonotypes hold just under 2.5% of the sample. The sequenced material came from CD45RA- memory CD4+ T cells from PBMCs. Read against the paper, the sample's cell subset or site label means: memory T cells sorted ex vivo from peripheral blood. The receptors shown here come from a human donor with narcolepsy.

This clone was observed once. The rearrangement joins TRBV6-6 to TRBJ1-5; D is undetermined. Looked up from germline, CDR1 is MNHNY and CDR2 is SVGAGI (reference sequence). The CDR3 extends over 11 amino acids. V was cut by 5 bases and J by 2 bases, with 1 base left in between. The CDR3, as DNA: TGTGCCAGCAGTGGCAATCAGCCCCAGCATTTT. This gives the protein CASSGNQPQHF.

The rearrangement links TRBV6-5 to TRBJ2-5; D ambiguous. The J call may be incorrect, as the DNA end agrees better with TRBJ2-7. This CDR3 comprises 14 residues. CDR1 is MNHEY and CDR2 is SVGAGI in the germline V gene. The CDR3 DNA sequence: TGTGCCAGCAAAAAGTTGAACGATGCCTACGAGCAGTACTTC. Translating gives CASKKLNDAYEQYF.

V and J are TRBV5-1 and TRBJ2-3; D unclear. Per germline, CDR1 SGHRS and CDR2 YFSETQ. V was cut by 7 bases and J by 1 base, with 7 bases left in between. The CDR3 sequence is 12 residues long. DNA for the CDR3: TGCGCCAGCGCACTTGGCACAGATACGCAGTATTTT. It is translated as CASALGTDTQYF. Full variable domain (rest looked up from reference TRBV5-1 and TRBJ2-3): KAGVTQTPRYLIKTRGQQVTLSCSPISGHRSVSWYQQTPGQGLQFLFEYFSETQRNKGNFPGRFSGRQFSNSRSEMNVSTLELGDSALYLCASALGTDTQYFGPGTRLTVL.

The chain links TRBV7-3 to TRBJ1-4, with D maybe TRBD1 (5 bases). CDR1 SGHTA and CDR2 FQGTGA come from the germline V gene. V was clipped by 2 bases and J by 14 bases, with 18 bases between them. This CDR3 spans 14 amino acids. The CDR3 spells CASSLGGLRTGLFF. The CDR3, as DNA: TGTGCCAGCAGCTTAGGGGGACTGAGAACCGGGCTGTTTTTT.

The chain couples TRBV2 to TRBJ2-5; D is ambiguous. This CDR3 has 13 residues. Trimming left V 3 bases short and J 2 bases short, with 7 bases between. From germline, CDR1 is SNHLY and CDR2 FYNNEI. The CDR3 protein is CASSELRQETQYF. Here the CDR3 DNA reads TGTGCCAGCAGTGAGTTGCGGCAAGAGACCCAGTACTTC.

The chain links TRBV10-3 to TRBJ2-2, with D possibly matching TRBD2 (6 bases). Germline V lookup: CDR1 ENHRY, CDR2 SYGVKD. CDR3 length equals 15 residues. V gave up 6 bases and J gave up 8 bases, with 19 bases separating them. As DNA, the CDR3 is TGTGCCATCAGCAAAGACGGAGGGTATAGGGGGGAGCTGTTTTTT. It specifies CAISKDGGYRGELFF.

The rearrangement uses TRBV5-8 and TRBJ2-7; D assignment may be TRBD1 or TRBD2 (5 bases each). The CDR3 covers 12 residues. Trimming stripped 3 bases from V and 9 bases from J, with 13 bases between. From germline, CDR1 is SGHTS and CDR2 YDEGEE. In DNA, the CDR3 is TGTGCCAGCAGCTCAACGTTGGGACGGCAGTACTTC. Encoded protein: CASSSTLGRQYF.

The chain has TRBV28 and TRBJ1-4; tentative D call: TRBD1 (6 bases). The CDR3 totals 15 residues. Germline-derived CDR1 and CDR2 are MDHEN and SYDVKM. V gave up 6 bases and J gave up 3 bases, with 14 bases separating them. This CDR3 is CASRSQGQANEKLFF. For the CDR3, the DNA is TGTGCCAGCAGGTCTCAGGGGCAGGCTAATGAAAAACTGTTTTTT. Using reference TRBV28 and TRBJ1-4 for the parts outside the CDR3, the full variable domain is DVKVTQSSRYLVKRTGEKVFLECVQDMDHENMFWYRQDPGLGLRLIYFSYDVKMKEKGDIPEGYSVSREKKERFSLILESASTNQTSMYLCASRSQGQANEKLFFGSGTQLSVL.

The chain recombines TRBV5-1 with TRBJ2-7; TRBD1 is a possible D gene (5 bases). CDR3 length: 14 residues. Looked up from germline, CDR1 is SGHRS and CDR2 is YFSETQ. Trimming took 4 bases from V and 4 from J, leaving 15 bases between them. Here the CDR3 reads CASSDTVGPYEQYF. As DNA, the CDR3 is TGCGCCAGCAGCGATACAGTGGGGCCTTACGAGCAGTACTTC.

V gene TRBV28 combines with J gene TRBJ2-5; 15 bases map to TRBD2. The J call may be in error: the DNA end matches TRBJ2-7 better. The CDR3 is 18 amino acids. Germline V gene lookup returns CDR1 MDHEN and CDR2 SYDVKM. The CDR3 sequence is CASSLPGRGLAGGDEQYF. CDR3 DNA: TGTGCCAGCAGTTTACCGGGACGGGGACTAGCGGGGGGTGACGAGCAGTACTTC.

V and J are TRBV6-1 and TRBJ1-5, with D perhaps matching TRBD1 (5 bases). CDR3 length: 16 amino acids. V was trimmed by 1 base and J by 2 bases, leaving 12 bases between them. CDR1 and CDR2 (germline): MNHNS, SASEGT. CDR3 region: CASSEVWGLGNQPQHF. The CDR3 coding sequence is TGTGCCAGCAGTGAAGTGTGGGGGTTGGGCAATCAGCCCCAGCATTTT.

The V gene is TRBV2, the J gene TRBJ1-5, with TRBD1 as a possible D gene (5 bases). Trimming removed 7 bases from V and 4 bases from J, with 17 bases in between. The CDR3 spans 15 residues. The germline V gene has CDR1 SNHLY and CDR2 FYNNEI. CDR3 nucleotide sequence: TGTGCCAGCACCCACTCCGGGGCGGATAATCAGCCCCAGCATTTT. This codes for CASTHSGADNQPQHF.

The V and J genes are TRBV5-8 and TRBJ2-5; D is uncertain. There are 15 residues in the CDR3. CDR1 and CDR2 (germline): SGHTS, YDEGEE. V lost 4 bases and J lost 5, with 18 bases in between. Here the CDR3 DNA reads TGTGCCAGCAGCAGGCGCTGGGGTGCCGGGGAGACCCAGTACTTC. Its translation is CASSRRWGAGETQYF.

CDR3 sequence (DNA): TGTGCCAGCAGCCTCCCCGGGGCCTCGGTTGGTTACGAGCAGTACTTC. It encodes CASSLPGASVGYEQYF. The chain has TRBV5-4 and TRBJ2-7; D tentatively reads TRBD1 or TRBD2 (5 bases each). The CDR3 is 16 amino acids. Germline-derived CDR1 and CDR2 are SGHNT and YYREEE (reference sequence). The V and J ends lost 4 bases and 4 bases respectively, with 21 bases between them.

V usage is TRBV5-1 and J usage is TRBJ2-3; no reliable D call. Germline V CDR1 and CDR2: SGHRS, YFSETQ. Trimming stripped 4 bases from V and 1 base from J, with 13 bases between. The CDR3 is made up of 15 amino acids. The DNA of the CDR3 is TGCGCCAGCAGCCCGGGTCAAAGGGGCACAGATACGCAGTATTTT. Translated, it gives CASSPGQRGTDTQYF.